Sequencing of this T cell receptor beta chain was carried out in a study of cytomegalovirus exposure and HLA in healthy donors. Germline CDR1 is MGHRA and CDR2 is YSYEKL. Trimming shortened V by 3 bases and J by 3 bases, and 9 bases separated the two germline ends. This CDR3 is 13 amino acids long. Primers for the PCR totalled 60 Vbeta and 13 Jbeta. Profiling relied on immunoSEQ multiplex PCR, and the TCRdb table lists in-frame clones only, not all of them. The profile covers about 220,000 clones, with 65% to 85% appearing a single time and roughly 0.71% taken by the ten largest. A remark on this clone: Its antigen is unknown.

Study-level points and caveats: CMV serostatus alone was available as immune exposure information.

The sequenced material came from PBMCs. The chain links TRBV4-1 to TRBJ2-7; D uncertain. The origin of this receptor is a boy aged 2 to 10 in good health and CMV-seronegative. This CDR3 is CASSHLIDYEQYF. In nucleotides, the CDR3 is TGCGCCAGCAGCCATTTAATAGACTACGAGCAGTACTTC.